Below, one T cell receptor (beta chain) is given with its context. The read terminates 3 residues ahead of where the CDR3 ends, so the germline J gene completes it. All donors had a single incident cervical HPV16 infection, not prevalent. Germline CDR1 is DFQATT and CDR2 is SNEGSKA (reference sequence). The CDR3 totals 15 residues. These data are taken from a study of T cells in women clearing cervical HPV infection. Study at large: Blood came at first lesion visit for cases, post-clearance for controls.

TCR beta CDR3 amplified by multiplex PCR from 950 to 1,500 ng genomic DNA. The assay was immunoSEQ multiplex PCR, and TCRdb's table has in-frame clones only and misses some. The listing contains 30,000 or so clones. The chain is built from TRBV20-1 and TRBJ2-4, with TRBD2 matching 7 bases. Source material: blood buffy coat. The origin of this receptor is a woman aged 18 to 75 with a cervical HPV16 infection that either progressed to CIN3+ or cleared (not recorded which). This CDR3 reads CSASREGRRDYGQYF. The covered CDR3 bases are TGCAGTGCTTCAAGAGAGGGCCGGCGGGACTATGGT.